The source of this T cell receptor beta chain is a study of technical replicates of blood from a few donors. Clones were sequenced by immunoSEQ multiplex PCR, and TCRdb holds only the in-frame ones, with some missing. The sample lists about 70,000 clones, 92% seen once, with approximately 0.4% in the top ten. V was pared by 7 bases and J by 1 base, with 11 bases between. Germline assignment: CDR1 SGHAT and CDR2 FQNNGV. The CDR3 has 13 amino acids. The J gene is TRBJ2-7, the V gene TRBV11-2; no definite D call. The origin of this receptor is a human donor in good health. Source material: T cells isolated from PBMCs. CDR3 protein: CASTRGLSYEQYF. The CDR3 DNA follows: TGTGCCAGCACTAGAGGTTTATCCTACGAGCAGTACTTC.